This is a list of T cell receptor beta chains from one sample in a study of Ad26.COV2.S vaccination and SARS-CoV-2 variants. The table came from immunoSEQ multiplex PCR; TCRdb's copy has only in-frame clones and leaves some out. This sample has around 450,000 clones, with roughly 87% found just once. The specimen was peripheral blood, collected in a trial of Ad26.COV2.S vaccine versus placebo. The source is a person aged 18 to 59 who received the Ad26.COV2.S COVID-19 vaccine or a placebo. CDR3s include the opening cysteine and the closing phenylalanine or tryptophan. D genes are given only for firm matches. Where a row states a size, it is once, few, many or the class of an expanded clone; other rows omit it.

cdr3_length: 15
d_call: TRBD2
clone_size: -
j_call: TRBJ2-1
v_call: TRBV5-4
cdr3_nt: TGTGCCAGCAGCACCCGACTAGCGGTTTACAATGAGCAGTTCTTC
cdr3_aa: CASSTRLAVYNEQFF

cdr3_length: 13
d_call: -
clone_size: -
j_call: TRBJ2-2
v_call: TRBV29-1
cdr3_nt: TGCAGCGTTGATAGGCAGAACACCGGGGAGCTGTTTTTT
cdr3_aa: CSVDRQNTGELFF

cdr3_length: 16
d_call: TRBD1
clone_size: -
j_call: TRBJ2-2
v_call: TRBV27
cdr3_nt: TGTGCCAGCAGTCCCCTTGGGAGACAGGGTTCCGGGGAGCTGTTTTTT
cdr3_aa: CASSPLGRQGSGELFF

cdr3_length: 17
d_call: -
clone_size: -
j_call: TRBJ1-1
v_call: TRBV7-9
cdr3_nt: TGTGCCAGCAGCTCCCCATGGGGGTGGGGTTCGAACACTGAAGCTTTCTTT
cdr3_aa: CASSSPWGWGSNTEAFF

cdr3_length: 14
d_call: -
clone_size: -
j_call: TRBJ1-4
v_call: TRBV5-4
cdr3_nt: TGTGCCAGCAGCTTGGTTGGGGTGAATGAAAAACTGTTTTTT
cdr3_aa: CASSLVGVNEKLFF

cdr3_length: 14
d_call: -
clone_size: -
j_call: TRBJ1-6
v_call: TRBV10-1
cdr3_nt: TGCGCCAGCAGTCCTGTTCTGGGGGCATCACCCCTCCACTTT
cdr3_aa: CASSPVLGASPLHF

cdr3_length: 12
d_call: -
clone_size: few
j_call: TRBJ1-1
v_call: TRBV2
cdr3_nt: TGTGCCAGCAGCGGATTAGACAGCGAAGCTTTCTTT
cdr3_aa: CASSGLDSEAFF

cdr3_length: 14
d_call: -
clone_size: -
j_call: TRBJ1-2
v_call: TRBV27
cdr3_nt: TGTGCCAGCAGGGCAAGGGGGGGGCTCTATGGCTACACCTTC
cdr3_aa: CASRARGGLYGYTF

cdr3_length: 19
d_call: -
clone_size: -
j_call: TRBJ1-5
v_call: TRBV6-2/TRBV6-3
cdr3_nt: TGTGCCAGCAGTTACTCGAAAAAGACCGGGACACCGGCGGACCAGCCCCAGCATTTT
cdr3_aa: CASSYSKKTGTPADQPQHF

cdr3_length: 12
d_call: -
clone_size: -
j_call: TRBJ2-3
v_call: TRBV5-1
cdr3_nt: TGCGCCAGCAGCTTAAACTACCATACGCAGTATTTT
cdr3_aa: CASSLNYHTQYF

cdr3_length: 20
d_call: -
clone_size: -
j_call: TRBJ2-7
v_call: TRBV6-2/TRBV6-3
cdr3_nt: TGTGCCAGCAGTTACTCGAGTTGGGCCACGACAAAACTAGATCTTTACGAGCAGTACTTC
cdr3_aa: CASSYSSWATTKLDLYEQYF

cdr3_length: 15
d_call: -
clone_size: -
j_call: TRBJ1-2
v_call: TRBV28
cdr3_nt: TGTGCCAGCAGTTTTGAGGTCCGTCCCTACTATGGCTACACCTTC
cdr3_aa: CASSFEVRPYYGYTF

cdr3_length: 14
d_call: TRBD1
clone_size: -
j_call: TRBJ1-2
v_call: TRBV29-1
cdr3_nt: TGCAGCGCTTCCACAGGGGGGGAGGGCTATGGCTACACCTTC
cdr3_aa: CSASTGGEGYGYTF

cdr3_length: 14
d_call: -
clone_size: -
j_call: TRBJ2-7
v_call: TRBV28
cdr3_nt: TGTGCCAGCAGTAAGCAAGGGGACTCCTACGAGCAGTACTTC
cdr3_aa: CASSKQGDSYEQYF

cdr3_length: 17
d_call: -
clone_size: -
j_call: TRBJ1-6
v_call: TRBV4-3
cdr3_nt: TGCGCCAGCAGCCAAGATCGGAGAAGCTCCTATAATTCACCCCTCCACTTT
cdr3_aa: CASSQDRRSSYNSPLHF

cdr3_length: 17
d_call: -
clone_size: -
j_call: TRBJ1-1
v_call: TRBV19
cdr3_nt: TGTGCCAGTAGTATAGCTTGGGAGGGGACACCCCCCACTGAAGCTTTCTTT
cdr3_aa: CASSIAWEGTPPTEAFF

cdr3_length: 12
d_call: -
clone_size: -
j_call: TRBJ1-1
v_call: TRBV28
cdr3_nt: TGTGCCAGCAGTTCATCGGCCAGGGGAGCTTTCTTT
cdr3_aa: CASSSSARGAFF

cdr3_length: 15
d_call: TRBD2
clone_size: -
j_call: TRBJ2-1
v_call: TRBV6-5
cdr3_nt: TGTGCCAGCAGTTACCAAAGGACTAGTTACAATGAGCAGTTCTTC
cdr3_aa: CASSYQRTSYNEQFF

cdr3_length: 15
d_call: -
clone_size: -
j_call: TRBJ1-4
v_call: TRBV2
cdr3_nt: TGTGCCAGCAGGAAGACATCTCCAACTAATGAAAAACTGTTTTTT
cdr3_aa: CASRKTSPTNEKLFF

cdr3_length: 12
d_call: TRBD1
clone_size: -
j_call: TRBJ1-3
v_call: TRBV28
cdr3_nt: TGTGCCAGCCTCTCGACAGGGGGGGTATCGCATTTT
cdr3_aa: CASLSTGGVSHF

cdr3_length: 16
d_call: TRBD1
clone_size: -
j_call: TRBJ2-1
v_call: TRBV27
cdr3_nt: TGTGCCAGCAGTTTAGTGGGAGGGACAGGGGGGAATGAGCAGTTCTTC
cdr3_aa: CASSLVGGTGGNEQFF

cdr3_length: 15
d_call: TRBD2
clone_size: -
j_call: TRBJ2-3
v_call: TRBV4-2
cdr3_nt: TGTGCCAGCGGAGGGACTAGCGAAGAGGCAGATACGCAGTATTTT
cdr3_aa: CASGGTSEEADTQYF

cdr3_length: 16
d_call: -
clone_size: -
j_call: TRBJ1-2
v_call: TRBV19
cdr3_nt: TGTGCCAGTAGTATAGGGCCGGGTCGAGCTAACTATGGCTACACCTTC
cdr3_aa: CASSIGPGRANYGYTF

cdr3_length: 15
d_call: -
clone_size: -
j_call: TRBJ1-2
v_call: TRBV19
cdr3_nt: TGTGCCAGTAGTATCGGTGCAGGAGACTACTATGGCTACACCTTC
cdr3_aa: CASSIGAGDYYGYTF

cdr3_length: 16
d_call: TRBD2
clone_size: -
j_call: TRBJ2-1
v_call: TRBV15
cdr3_nt: TGTGCCACCAGCTCTCTAGCGGCGGCCTCCTACAATGAGCAGTTCTTC
cdr3_aa: CATSSLAAASYNEQFF

cdr3_length: 14
d_call: -
clone_size: -
j_call: TRBJ2-3
v_call: TRBV9
cdr3_nt: TGTGCCAGCACCCCGGGGGGCATGTATCATACGCAGTATTTT
cdr3_aa: CASTPGGMYHTQYF

cdr3_length: 17
d_call: TRBD2
clone_size: -
j_call: TRBJ2-4
v_call: TRBV5-1
cdr3_nt: TGCGCCAGCAGCCCGCTTCAGCGGGAGGAAGCCAAAAACATTCAGTACTTC
cdr3_aa: CASSPLQREEAKNIQYF

cdr3_length: 16
d_call: -
clone_size: -
j_call: TRBJ2-7
v_call: TRBV15
cdr3_nt: TGTGCCACCAGCTCCAGCCGGACCCACGGGGCCTACGAGCAGTACTTC
cdr3_aa: CATSSSRTHGAYEQYF

cdr3_length: 13
d_call: -
clone_size: -
j_call: TRBJ1-4
v_call: TRBV7-9
cdr3_nt: TGTGCCAGCAGCCAGAGTCAGAGTGAAAAACTGTTTTTT
cdr3_aa: CASSQSQSEKLFF

cdr3_length: 13
d_call: -
clone_size: once
j_call: TRBJ2-5
v_call: TRBV12-3/TRBV12-4
cdr3_nt: TGTGCCAGCAGTTCCGGGAGCAAGGAGACCCAGTACTTC
cdr3_aa: CASSSGSKETQYF

cdr3_length: 14
d_call: -
clone_size: -
j_call: TRBJ2-3
v_call: TRBV5-6
cdr3_nt: TGTGCCAGCAGCCGGGGGGCTAGCACAGATACGCAGTATTTT
cdr3_aa: CASSRGASTDTQYF

cdr3_length: 15
d_call: TRBD2
clone_size: -
j_call: TRBJ2-3
v_call: TRBV2
cdr3_nt: TGTGCCAGCCAACGGGAAGCGGGGCTCACAGATACGCAGTATTTT
cdr3_aa: CASQREAGLTDTQYF

cdr3_length: 15
d_call: -
clone_size: -
j_call: TRBJ1-1
v_call: TRBV28
cdr3_nt: TGTGCCAGCAGCCAAGGGGTTGGTTGGGCCCCTGAAGCTTTCTTT
cdr3_aa: CASSQGVGWAPEAFF

cdr3_length: 18
d_call: TRBD1
clone_size: -
j_call: TRBJ2-6
v_call: TRBV9
cdr3_nt: TGTGCCAGCAGCGTAGAAGCGACAGGGTTCTCTGGGGCCAACGTCCTGACTTTC
cdr3_aa: CASSVEATGFSGANVLTF

cdr3_length: 13
d_call: -
clone_size: -
j_call: TRBJ1-1
v_call: TRBV28
cdr3_nt: TGTGCCAGCACCGTCCCGGATAACACTGAAGCTTTCTTT
cdr3_aa: CASTVPDNTEAFF

cdr3_length: 12
d_call: -
clone_size: -
j_call: TRBJ2-1
v_call: TRBV5-4
cdr3_nt: TGTGCCAGTCGGCGGGACTACAATGAGCAGTTCTTC
cdr3_aa: CASRRDYNEQFF

cdr3_length: 13
d_call: -
clone_size: -
j_call: TRBJ2-3
v_call: TRBV18
cdr3_nt: TGTGCCAGCTCACCCCCAAGCACAGATACGCAGTATTTT
cdr3_aa: CASSPPSTDTQYF

cdr3_length: 19
d_call: TRBD1
clone_size: -
j_call: TRBJ1-2
v_call: TRBV3-1/TRBV3-2
cdr3_nt: TGTGCCAGCAGCCAAGATACGTACAGGGGGACGAGAGGACTTGATGGCTACACCTTC
cdr3_aa: CASSQDTYRGTRGLDGYTF

cdr3_length: 15
d_call: TRBD2
clone_size: -
j_call: TRBJ2-1
v_call: TRBV5-1
cdr3_nt: TGCGCCAGCAGGCCGCGGGAGCGGTCCTACAATGAGCAGTTCTTC
cdr3_aa: CASRPRERSYNEQFF

cdr3_length: 17
d_call: -
clone_size: -
j_call: TRBJ1-3
v_call: TRBV9
cdr3_nt: TGTGCCAGCAGCAGAACCCACGACGGCTCTCCTGGAAACACCATATATTTT
cdr3_aa: CASSRTHDGSPGNTIYF

cdr3_length: 12
d_call: -
clone_size: -
j_call: TRBJ1-4
v_call: TRBV7-9
cdr3_nt: TGTGCCATACTCAGGGAAGGCGAAAAACTGTTTTTT
cdr3_aa: CAILREGEKLFF

cdr3_length: 15
d_call: -
clone_size: -
j_call: TRBJ2-3
v_call: TRBV11-2
cdr3_nt: TGTGCCAGCAGCTTAGTTACGCCGGGCACAGATACGCAGTATTTT
cdr3_aa: CASSLVTPGTDTQYF

cdr3_length: 14
d_call: -
clone_size: once
j_call: TRBJ1-1
v_call: TRBV6-5
cdr3_nt: TGTGCCAGCAGTTACAGTGCAATCAGACCTGAAGCTTTCTTT
cdr3_aa: CASSYSAIRPEAFF

cdr3_length: 14
d_call: -
clone_size: -
j_call: TRBJ1-4
v_call: TRBV4-3
cdr3_nt: TGCGCCAGCAGCCAAGACATAGGTTATGAAAAACTGTTTTTT
cdr3_aa: CASSQDIGYEKLFF

cdr3_length: 15
d_call: -
clone_size: -
j_call: TRBJ1-1
v_call: TRBV18
cdr3_nt: TGTGCCAGCTCACGCTCACAGGTAGAAGACACTGAAGCTTTCTTT
cdr3_aa: CASSRSQVEDTEAFF